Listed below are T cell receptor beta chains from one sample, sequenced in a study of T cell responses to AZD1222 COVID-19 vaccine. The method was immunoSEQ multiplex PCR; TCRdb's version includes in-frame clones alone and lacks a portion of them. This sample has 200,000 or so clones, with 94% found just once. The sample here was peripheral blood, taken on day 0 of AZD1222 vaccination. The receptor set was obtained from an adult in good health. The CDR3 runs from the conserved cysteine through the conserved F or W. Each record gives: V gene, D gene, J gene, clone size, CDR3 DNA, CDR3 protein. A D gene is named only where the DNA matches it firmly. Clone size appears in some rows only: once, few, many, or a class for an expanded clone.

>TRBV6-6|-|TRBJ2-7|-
TGTGCCAGCACTAGACAGAGCTCCTACGAGCAGTACTTC
CASTRQSSYEQYF
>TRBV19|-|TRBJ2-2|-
TGTGCCAGTAGTATACCGGCCGGGTTGGGCACCGGGGAGCTGTTTTTT
CASSIPAGLGTGELFF
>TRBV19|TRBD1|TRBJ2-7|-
TGTGCCAGTAGTATCACAGGGGGAGGCGAGCAGTACTTC
CASSITGGGEQYF
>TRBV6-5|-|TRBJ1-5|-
TGTGCCAGCCGCCGTCGGGCTACCAATCAGCCCCAGCATTTT
CASRRRATNQPQHF
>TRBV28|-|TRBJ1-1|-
TGTGCCACCCGCCGGGGCAGGGTGAACACTGAAGCTTTCTTT
CATRRGRVNTEAFF
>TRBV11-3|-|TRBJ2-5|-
TGTGCCAGCAGCTTAGGGGGCGGTGAGACCCAGTACTTC
CASSLGGGETQYF
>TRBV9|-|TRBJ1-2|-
TGTGCCAGCAGCGTCGACGCAGGAGTTGACTATGGCTACACCTTC
CASSVDAGVDYGYTF
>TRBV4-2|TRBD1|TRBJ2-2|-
TGTGCCAGCAGCCCCAGGGGGCTCACCGGGGAGCTGTTTTTT
CASSPRGLTGELFF
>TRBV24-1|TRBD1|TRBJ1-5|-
TGTGCCACCAGTGATCCACAGGGGGTGGGTCAGCCCCAGCATTTT
CATSDPQGVGQPQHF
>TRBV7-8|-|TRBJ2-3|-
TGTGCCAGCAGCTTAGGAACCGACACAGATACGCAGTATTTT
CASSLGTDTDTQYF
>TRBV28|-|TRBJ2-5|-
TGTGCCAGCAGTTTAACTGGGGGCGCGGAGACCCAGTACTTC
CASSLTGGAETQYF
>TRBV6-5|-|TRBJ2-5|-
TGTGCCAGCAACCGGAGGCCCCAAGAGACCCAGTACTTC
CASNRRPQETQYF
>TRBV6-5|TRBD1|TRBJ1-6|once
TGTGCCAGCAGAGAGGGGGGACAGCTCCTCCACTTT
CASREGGQLLHF
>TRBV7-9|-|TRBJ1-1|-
TGTGCCAGCAGCTTCCTCCCCTCCTTTGAAGCTTTCTTT
CASSFLPSFEAFF
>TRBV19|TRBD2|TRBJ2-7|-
TGTGCCAGTAGTCCCCGGTTGGGGGGGAGGGTCTACGAGCAGTACTTC
CASSPRLGGRVYEQYF
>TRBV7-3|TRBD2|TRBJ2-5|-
TGTGCCAGCAGCTTAGGGGGTTCTAGCGGCCAAGAGACCCAGTACTTC
CASSLGGSSGQETQYF
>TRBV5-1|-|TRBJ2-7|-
TGCGCCAGCAGCTTTAACAGGGAATTCTACGAGCAGTACTTC
CASSFNREFYEQYF
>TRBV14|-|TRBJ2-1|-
TGTGCCAGCAGCCAAGTATTTCCGTTGTTCGGTGAGCAGTTCTTC
CASSQVFPLFGEQFF
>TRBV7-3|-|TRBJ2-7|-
TGTGCCAGCAGCCAAGGTTCGTGGTTCAGTTCCTACGAGCAGTACTTC
CASSQGSWFSSYEQYF
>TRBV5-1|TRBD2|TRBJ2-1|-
TGCGCCAGCAGCACGGGACTAGCGGGAGCTATTTCCTACAATGAGCAGTTCTTC
CASSTGLAGAISYNEQFF
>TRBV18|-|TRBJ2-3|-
TGTGCCAGCTCACCAAAGGCAGATACGCAGTATTTT
CASSPKADTQYF
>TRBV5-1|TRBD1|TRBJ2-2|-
TGCGCCAGCAGCTTGGGACAGGGGACGGTCGGGGAGCTGTTTTTT
CASSLGQGTVGELFF
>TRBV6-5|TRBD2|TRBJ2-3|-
TGTGCCAGCAGTTACTCAGGACTAGCGGGCACAGATACGCAGTATTTT
CASSYSGLAGTDTQYF
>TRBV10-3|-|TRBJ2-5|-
TGTGCCATCAGTGAAAAGGGTGGCGAGACCCAGTACTTC
CAISEKGGETQYF
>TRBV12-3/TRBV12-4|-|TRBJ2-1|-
TGTGCCAGCAGTTTATGGAGTGAGCAGTTCTTC
CASSLWSEQFF
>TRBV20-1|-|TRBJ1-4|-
TGCAGTGCTAGTGTGGAGGGTGAAAAACTGTTTTTT
CSASVEGEKLFF
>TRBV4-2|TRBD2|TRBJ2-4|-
TGTGCCAGCAGCCAAGCCAACCCGGGACTAGTTGCCCCCGTACGTTCATTC
CASSQANPGLVAPVRSF
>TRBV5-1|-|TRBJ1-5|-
TGCGCCAGCAGCTCTGACGGTTATCAGCCCCAGCATTTT
CASSSDGYQPQHF
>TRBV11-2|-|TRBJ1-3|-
TGTGCCAGCAGCCTCCAACGGGCTGGAAACACCATATATTTT
CASSLQRAGNTIYF
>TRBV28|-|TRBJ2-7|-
TGTGCCAGCAGGACCGAGGACAGTCCCCTCGAGCAGTACTTC
CASRTEDSPLEQYF
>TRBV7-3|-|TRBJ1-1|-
TGTGCCAGCAGCTTAGGCCCGGACAGAACCATGAACACTGAAGCTTTCTTT
CASSLGPDRTMNTEAFF
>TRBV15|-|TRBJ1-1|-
TGTGCCACCAGCAGAGATAGGGCATCTGAAGCTTTCTTT
CATSRDRASEAFF
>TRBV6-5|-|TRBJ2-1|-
TGTGCCAGCAGCGCACAGGCGCCGCCAAACAATGAGCAGTTCTTC
CASSAQAPPNNEQFF
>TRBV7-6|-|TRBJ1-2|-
TGTGCCAGCAGCCGACGAAAAGGGGCCCAGTTTGACGGCTACACCTTC
CASSRRKGAQFDGYTF
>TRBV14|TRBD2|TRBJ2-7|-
TGTGCCAGCAGGCATAGCGGGAGGGTATACGAGCAGTACTTC
CASRHSGRVYEQYF
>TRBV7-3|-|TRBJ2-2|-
TGTGCCAGCAAGGAGCCGAACACCGGGGAGCTGTTTTTT
CASKEPNTGELFF
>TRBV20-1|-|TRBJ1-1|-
TGCAGTGCTAGAAAGGGAACTGAAGCTTTCTTT
CSARKGTEAFF
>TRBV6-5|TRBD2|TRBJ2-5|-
TGTGCCAGCGCTAGGGACTACACTCGAGAGACCCAGTACTTC
CASARDYTRETQYF
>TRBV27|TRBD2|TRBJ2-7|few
TGTGCCAGCAACGGCGCCGGGACTAGCGTATCCGAGCAGTACTTC
CASNGAGTSVSEQYF
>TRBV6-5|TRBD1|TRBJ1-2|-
TGTGCCAGCAGTAACATACAGGGGGCCTACTATGGCTACACCTTC
CASSNIQGAYYGYTF
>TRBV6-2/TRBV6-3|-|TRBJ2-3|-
TGTGCCAGCAGTTATGGCGTTACGCAGTATTTT
CASSYGVTQYF